The 8 T cell receptor beta chains given below trace back to one sample, sequenced in a study of beta chain features in type 1 diabetes. Expressed TCRB transcripts were sequenced because the isolated RNA had all been reverse transcribed beforehand. Produced via immunoSEQ multiplex PCR; TCRdb's table is partial and in-frame only. The sample lists under 900,000 clones; about a sixth were seen once. Sequencing was done on a sample of naive CD4+ T cells from blood. These receptor sequences come from a woman aged 18-29 years in good health.

The V gene is TRBV7-9, the J gene TRBJ2-3, with D tentatively TRBD1 (5 bases). There are 15 residues in the CDR3. Germline CDR1 reads SEHNR; CDR2 reads FQNEAQ (reference sequence). V lost 1 base and J 1 base, leaving 9 bases between the germline ends. The CDR3 DNA reads as TGTGCCAGCAGCTTAGAGGTGACAGGCACAGATACGCAGTATTTT. Its protein product is CASSLEVTGTDTQYF.

The J gene is TRBJ2-7, the V gene TRBV19; 7 bases map to TRBD1. This CDR3 has 14 amino acids. The trim removed 8 bases at V and 0 bases at J, leaving 7 bases unmatched. The V gene's germline CDR1 is LNHDA and CDR2 SQIVND (reference sequence). CDR3 protein: CASGRDRTSYEQYF. CDR3 bases: TGTGCCAGTGGACGGGACAGAACCTCCTACGAGCAGTACTTC.

This clone appeared a few times. The J gene is TRBJ2-7, the V gene TRBV28, with 10 bases identical to TRBD2. Germline V gives CDR1 MDHEN, CDR2 SYDVKM. The CDR3 runs 16 residues. V dropped 7 bases and J dropped 3; count of bases not matched to a gene: 12. CDR3 region: CASTGSGRTRSYEQYF. The CDR3 DNA reads TGTGCCAGCACGGGTAGCGGGAGGACCCGGAGCTACGAGCAGTACTTC.

This clone has more than one count but fewer than ten. Additional DNA sequences in this sample encode the identical CDR3. The V gene is TRBV7-2, the J gene TRBJ2-3; 8 bases fit TRBD2. Per germline, CDR1 SGHTA and CDR2 FQGNSA. The CDR3 covers 14 residues. Trimming cost V 5 bases and J 6 bases; bases outside gene matches: 7. Here the CDR3 reads CASSPGTSGDTQYF. CDR3 sequence (DNA): TGTGCCAGCAGCCCCGGGACTAGTGGGGATACGCAGTATTTT.

The gene calls are TRBV18 and TRBJ1-1; TRBD1 matches at 8 bases. The CDR3 has 13 residues. In germline, CDR1 is KGHSH, CDR2 LQKENI. Trimming took 5 bases from V and 11 from J; bases not matched to a gene: 10. The CDR3 here is CASSASQGALAFF. The CDR3 DNA sequence: TGTGCCAGCTCAGCCTCTCAGGGGGCTCTTGCTTTCTTT. The variable domain in full, with the rest retrieved from reference TRBV18 and TRBJ1-1, is NAGVMQNPRHLVRRRGQEARLRCSPMKGHSHVYWYRQLPEEGLKFMVYLQKENIIDESGMPKERFSAEFPKEGPSILRIQQVVRGDSAAYFCASSASQGALAFFGQGTRLTVV.

The chain is built from TRBV28 and TRBJ2-3; 8 bases align to TRBD2. V lost 2 bases to trimming and J lost 4 bases; unmatched junction nucleotides: 11. This CDR3 region has 17 residues. Germline-derived CDR1 and CDR2 are MDHEN and SYDVKM. The DNA for the CDR3 is TGTGCCAGCAGTTTAATCGGACAAGCGGGAGTCGCAGATACGCAGTATTTT. Amino acids: CASSLIGQAGVADTQYF.

The chain is built from TRBV15 and TRBJ1-5; weak D call: TRBD1 (6 bases). CDR1 is LNHNV, CDR2 YYDKDF, per germline (reference sequence). V gave up 5 bases and J gave up 7 bases, with 18 bases separating them. The CDR3 runs 15 residues. The DNA for the CDR3 is TGTGCCACCAGCGGCCTCTCAGGGGTCCGACAGCCCCAGCATTTT. This sequence encodes CATSGLSGVRQPQHF.

This chain links TRBV5-1 with TRBJ2-5, with D unclear. This CDR3 spans 14 amino acids. Germline V gene data show CDR1 as SGHRS and CDR2 as YFSETQ. The V end was cut by 0 bases, the J end by 2 bases, with 8 bases between. The CDR3 coding sequence is TGCGCCAGCAGCTTGGGTCCAGCTCAAGAGACCCAGTACTTC. Its translation: CASSLGPAQETQYF.